This note documents a single T cell receptor (beta chain) sequence. This specimen comes from a study of cytomegalovirus exposure and HLA in healthy donors. A multiplex PCR was run with 60 Vbeta primers and 13 Jbeta primers. Profiling relied on immunoSEQ multiplex PCR, and the TCRdb table lists in-frame clones only, not all of them. The data hold around 180,000 clones, with approximately 79% observed a single time. The J segment lost 10 bases and the V segment lost 0 bases, leaving 12 bases of the junction unmatched. Germline V gene lookup returns CDR1 SGHVS and CDR2 FQNEAQ. CDR3 length equals 17 residues.

Specimen: PBMCs. This receptor was identified in a woman aged 40 to 50 in good health and CMV-seronegative. The chain uses TRBV7-8 and TRBJ1-6, with TRBD1 matching 7 bases. Here the CDR3 DNA reads TGTGCCAGCAGCTTAGCTTCAGGACAGGCCTTGAAATCACCCCTCCACTTT. Encoded protein: CASSLASGQALKSPLHF.